This T cell receptor (beta chain) was recovered during a study of T cells after yellow fever vaccination. Study-level findings and limits: Reappearing after the booster were most of the clones from primary vaccination (less than 98% CD4, 85% to 90% CD8). Few clonotypes appeared in both CD4 and CD8 compartments. The study noted that FACS-sorted repertoires could contain abundant clonotypes contaminating from the bulk population.

As concerns this clonotype: Its specificity is not known.

V shed 7 bases and J shed 2 bases, with 12 bases lying between them. Germline CDR1 MNHEY, CDR2 SVGAGI. The CDR3 sequence is 13 residues long. A 5'RACE template-switching step, the method used to make TCR cDNA, added a universal primer site and UMIs. TCRdb re-called the 5' RACE reads through MiXCR, storing one row per CDR3 protein. The sample carries a few hundred thousand distinct CDR3 sequences, roughly 4.3% recorded once. V gene TRBV6-5 combines with J gene TRBJ2-7; a possible D gene is TRBD2 (6 bases). The sequencing here drew on PBMCs, taken 5 days after the yellow fever booster vaccination. This receptor was obtained from a man aged 18-30 years who received the YFV17D yellow fever vaccine. For the CDR3, the DNA is TGTGCCAGCACCGGGACTGGCGCCTACGAGCAGTACTTC. Translation gives CASTGTGAYEQYF.